The rows below give T cell receptor beta chains drawn from one sample of a study of Ad26.COV2.S vaccination and SARS-CoV-2 variants. The assay was immunoSEQ multiplex PCR, and TCRdb's table has in-frame clones only and misses some. The repertoire includes around 300,000 clones, approximately 87% of them detected once, and around 5.5% sits in the top ten. The source material was peripheral blood, sampled in a trial of Ad26.COV2.S vaccine versus placebo. All receptors derive from a person between 18 and 59 years old who received the Ad26.COV2.S COVID-19 vaccine or a placebo. The CDR3 runs from the conserved cysteine through the conserved F or W. A D gene is named only where the DNA matches it firmly. The size of a clone is reported for some rows only, either as once, few or many, or as a class for expanded clones.

j_gene,v_gene,len,d_gene,abundance,CDR3aa,CDR3nt
TRBJ2-5,TRBV6-5,14,TRBD1,NA,CASSYGRTGETQYF,TGTGCCAGCAGTTACGGTCGGACAGGAGAGACCCAGTACTTC
TRBJ2-3,TRBV19,11,NA,NA,CASARADTQYF,TGTGCCTCGGCGAGGGCAGATACGCAGTATTTT
TRBJ1-6,TRBV11-3,15,NA,once,CASSLMSAASSALHF,TGTGCCAGCAGCTTAATGTCGGCTGCGTCCTCGGCCCTCCACTTT
TRBJ2-5,TRBV27,16,NA,NA,CASSLMGLNTHETQYF,TGTGCCAGCAGTTTAATGGGGTTAAACACCCACGAGACCCAGTACTTC
TRBJ2-7,TRBV6-6,14,NA,NA,CAASSWGANYEQYF,TGTGCCGCCTCTAGTTGGGGGGCCAACTACGAGCAGTACTTC
TRBJ1-5,TRBV27,14,NA,NA,CASAGGGRNQPQHF,TGTGCCAGCGCTGGGGGGGGACGCAATCAGCCCCAGCATTTT
TRBJ1-2,TRBV7-2,13,NA,NA,CASSRDKNYGYTF,TGTGCCAGCAGCCGCGACAAGAACTATGGCTACACCTTC
TRBJ1-1,TRBV4-1,17,NA,NA,CASSQDPQSPGGTEAFF,TGCGCCAGCAGCCAAGACCCCCAAAGCCCCGGGGGGACTGAAGCTTTCTTT
TRBJ2-1,TRBV4-3,18,TRBD2,NA,CASSQPKGRTSGGNEQFF,TGCGCCAGCAGCCAGCCGAAGGGAAGGACTAGCGGAGGAAATGAGCAGTTCTTC
TRBJ1-2,TRBV5-8,14,TRBD1,NA,CASSLQGGGYGYTF,TGTGCCAGCAGCTTACAGGGGGGAGGATATGGCTACACCTTC
TRBJ1-1,TRBV29-1,11,NA,NA,CSVAINTEAFF,TGCAGCGTTGCAATAAACACTGAAGCTTTCTTT